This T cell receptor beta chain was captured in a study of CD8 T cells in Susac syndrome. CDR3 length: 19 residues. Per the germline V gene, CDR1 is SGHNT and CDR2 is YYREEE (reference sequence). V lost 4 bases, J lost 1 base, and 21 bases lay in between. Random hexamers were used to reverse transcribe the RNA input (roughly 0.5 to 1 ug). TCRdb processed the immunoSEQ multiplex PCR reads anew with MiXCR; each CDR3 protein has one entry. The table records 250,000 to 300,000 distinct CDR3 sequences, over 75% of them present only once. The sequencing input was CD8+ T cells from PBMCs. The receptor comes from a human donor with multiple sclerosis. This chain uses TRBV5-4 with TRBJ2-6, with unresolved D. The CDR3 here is CASSQLEPQTRSGANVLTF. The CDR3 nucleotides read TGTGCCAGCAGCCAACTTGAACCCCAGACAAGGTCTGGGGCCAACGTCCTGACTTTC.